This T cell receptor beta chain was observed in a study of T cell responses to AZD1222 COVID-19 vaccine. V lost 0 bases and J lost 10, with 12 bases in between. This CDR3 is built from 13 residues. Produced via immunoSEQ multiplex PCR; TCRdb's table is partial and in-frame only. The data show 150,000 to 200,000 clones, around nine tenths seen once. To note about this clone: Its target is not known.

Findings and caveats of the study: Of spike-specific TCRs, nearly half reportedly target regions left unmutated in variants. The CD4 TCRs associated with vaccination extended across spike and predominated at 160-218 and 743-854. The donor group comprised mostly white British people and more females; the analysis possibly underestimated clonal diversity.

The sequence was obtained from an adult in good health. The sample was peripheral blood, taken on day 0 of AZD1222 vaccination. The chain is built from TRBV12-3 or TRBV12-4 and TRBJ1-1; D remains unclear. The CDR3 sequence is CASSLAIAGRAFF. The CDR3 region has the DNA TGTGCCAGCAGTTTAGCGATCGCAGGACGAGCTTTCTTT.